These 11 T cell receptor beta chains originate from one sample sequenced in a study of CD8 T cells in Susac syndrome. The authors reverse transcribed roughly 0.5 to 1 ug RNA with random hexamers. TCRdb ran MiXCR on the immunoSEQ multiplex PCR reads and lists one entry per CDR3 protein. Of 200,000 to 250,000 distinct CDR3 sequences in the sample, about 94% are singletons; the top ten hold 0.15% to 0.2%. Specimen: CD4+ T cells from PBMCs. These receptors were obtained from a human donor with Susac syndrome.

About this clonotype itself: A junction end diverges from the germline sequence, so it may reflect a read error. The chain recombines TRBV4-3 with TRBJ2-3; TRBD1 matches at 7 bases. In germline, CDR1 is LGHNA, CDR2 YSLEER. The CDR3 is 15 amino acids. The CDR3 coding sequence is TGTGCCAGCAGCCAAGAAGGACAGGGCACAGATACGCAGTATTTT. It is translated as CASSQEGQGTDTQYF.

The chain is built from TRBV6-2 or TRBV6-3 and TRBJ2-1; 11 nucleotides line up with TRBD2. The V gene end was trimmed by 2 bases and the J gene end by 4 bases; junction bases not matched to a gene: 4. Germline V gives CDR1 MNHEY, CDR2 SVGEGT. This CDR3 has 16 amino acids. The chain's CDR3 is CASSYPLAGVYNEQFF. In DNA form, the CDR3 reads TGTGCCAGCAGTTACCCACTAGCGGGGGTGTACAATGAGCAGTTCTTC.

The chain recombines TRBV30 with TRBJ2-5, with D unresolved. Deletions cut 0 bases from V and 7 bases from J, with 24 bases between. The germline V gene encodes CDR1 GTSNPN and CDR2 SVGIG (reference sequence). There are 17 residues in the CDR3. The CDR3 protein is CAWSVKKADEPWGTQYF. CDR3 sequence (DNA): TGTGCCTGGAGTGTAAAAAAGGCCGACGAGCCCTGGGGGACCCAGTACTTC. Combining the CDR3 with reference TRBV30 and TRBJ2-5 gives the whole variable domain SQTIHQWPATLVQPVGSPLSLECTVEGTSNPNLYWYRQAAGRGLQLLFYSVGIGQISSEVPQNLSASRPQDRQFILSSKKLLLSDSGFYLCAWSVKKADEPWGTQYFGPGTRLLVL.

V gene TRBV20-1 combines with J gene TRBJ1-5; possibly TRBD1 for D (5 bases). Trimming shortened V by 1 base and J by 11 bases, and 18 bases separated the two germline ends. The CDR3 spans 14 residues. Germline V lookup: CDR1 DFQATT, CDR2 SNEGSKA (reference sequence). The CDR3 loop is CSARVATSQGAQHF. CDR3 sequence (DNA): TGCAGTGCTAGAGTGGCGACATCGCAAGGGGCCCAGCATTTT.

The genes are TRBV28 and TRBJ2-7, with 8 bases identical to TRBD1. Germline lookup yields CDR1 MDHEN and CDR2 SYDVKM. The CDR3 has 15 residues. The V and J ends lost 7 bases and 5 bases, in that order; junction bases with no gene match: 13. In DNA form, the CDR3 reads TGTGCCAGCACCCCAGGGGACAGGAAAAGAGACGAGCAGTACTTC. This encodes CASTPGDRKRDEQYF. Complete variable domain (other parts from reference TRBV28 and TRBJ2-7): DVKVTQSSRYLVKRTGEKVFLECVQDMDHENMFWYRQDPGLGLRLIYFSYDVKMKEKGDIPEGYSVSREKKERFSLILESASTNQTSMYLCASTPGDRKRDEQYFGPGTRLTVT.

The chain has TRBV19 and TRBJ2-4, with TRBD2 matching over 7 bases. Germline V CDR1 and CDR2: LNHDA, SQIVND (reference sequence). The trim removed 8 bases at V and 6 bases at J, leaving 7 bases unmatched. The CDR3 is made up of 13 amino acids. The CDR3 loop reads CASATGEGNIQYF. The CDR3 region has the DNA TGTGCCAGTGCCACCGGGGAGGGAAACATTCAGTACTTC. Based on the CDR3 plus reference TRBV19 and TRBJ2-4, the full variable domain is DGGITQSPKYLFRKEGQNVTLSCEQNLNHDAMYWYRQDPGQGLRLIYYSQIVNDFQKGDIAEGYSVSREKKESFPLTVTSAQKNPTAFYLCASATGEGNIQYFGAGTRLSVL.

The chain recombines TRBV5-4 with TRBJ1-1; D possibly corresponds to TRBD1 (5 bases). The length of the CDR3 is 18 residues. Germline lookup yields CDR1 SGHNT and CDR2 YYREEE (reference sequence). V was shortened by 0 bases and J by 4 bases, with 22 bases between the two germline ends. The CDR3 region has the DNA TGTGCCAGCAGCTTGGAAGGGGACCCCCCCCCGAGGGGCACTGAAGCTTTCTTT. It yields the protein CASSLEGDPPPRGTEAFF.

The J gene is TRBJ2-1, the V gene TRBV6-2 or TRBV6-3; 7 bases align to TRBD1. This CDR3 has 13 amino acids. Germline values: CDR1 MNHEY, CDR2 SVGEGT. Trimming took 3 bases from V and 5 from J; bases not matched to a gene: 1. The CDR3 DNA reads TGTGCCAGCAGTTATGACAGGGACAATGAGCAGTTCTTC. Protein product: CASSYDRDNEQFF.

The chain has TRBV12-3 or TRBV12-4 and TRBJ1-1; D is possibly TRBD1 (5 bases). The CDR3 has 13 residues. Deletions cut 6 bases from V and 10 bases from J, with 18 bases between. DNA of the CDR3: TGTGCCAGCAGCCCAGATTTAAGACAGATAGCTTTCTTT. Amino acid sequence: CASSPDLRQIAFF.

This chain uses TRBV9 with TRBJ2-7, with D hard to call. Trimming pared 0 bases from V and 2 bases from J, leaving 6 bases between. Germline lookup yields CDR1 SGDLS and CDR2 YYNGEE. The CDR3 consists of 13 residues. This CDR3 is CASSVGIAYEQYF. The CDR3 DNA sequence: TGTGCCAGCAGCGTAGGTATCGCCTACGAGCAGTACTTC.

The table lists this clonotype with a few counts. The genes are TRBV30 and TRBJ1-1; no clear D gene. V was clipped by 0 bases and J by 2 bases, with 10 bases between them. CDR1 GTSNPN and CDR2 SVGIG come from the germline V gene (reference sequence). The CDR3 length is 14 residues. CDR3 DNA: TGTGCCTGGAGTGTACGGCAGCGAAACACTGAAGCTTTCTTT. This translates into CAWSVRQRNTEAFF.